A single sample is the source of the 4 T cell receptor beta chains below, sequenced in a study of multiple sclerosis patients with progressive multifocal leukoencephalopathy. Sequencing was performed with immunoSEQ multiplex PCR; in TCRdb, only in-frame clones are kept and a portion is missing. The sample has 30,000 or so clones; 90% are singletons. The time point here: around eleven months of natalizumab therapy. This specimen consisted of PBMCs, obtained from a patient treated with natalizumab. These receptors all come from a human donor with multiple sclerosis.

V and J are TRBV5-1 and TRBJ1-1, with D tentatively TRBD1 (5 bases). The CDR3 loop spans 13 amino acids. Trimming pared 5 bases from V and 5 bases from J, leaving 13 bases between. Germline lookup yields CDR1 SGHRS and CDR2 YFSETQ. CDR3 residues: CASSIGALTEAFF. CDR3 sequence (DNA): TGCGCCAGCAGTATCGGGGCCCTAACTGAAGCTTTCTTT.

The chain employs TRBV18 and TRBJ1-2, with 8 nucleotides matching TRBD1. The CDR3 loop spans 15 amino acids. The ends lost 4 bases at V and 0 bases at J; junction bases unmatched: 4. From germline, CDR1 is KGHSH and CDR2 LQKENI. Here the CDR3 reads CASSLGQGPNYGYTF. The DNA of the CDR3 is TGTGCCAGCTCACTAGGACAGGGACCTAACTATGGCTACACCTTC.

The chain uses TRBV30 and TRBJ2-5; 7 nucleotides match TRBD2. J was trimmed by 2 bases and V by 8 bases; bases with no gene match: 5. The CDR3 is made up of 12 amino acids. Germline V gene lookup returns CDR1 GTSNPN and CDR2 SVGIG (reference sequence). The CDR3 region is CARGGGQETQYF. CDR3 bases: TGTGCCCGTGGGGGGGGGCAAGAGACCCAGTACTTC.

This chain links TRBV13 with TRBJ2-3; D unclear. The CDR3 is 13 residues long. CDR1 and CDR2 (germline): PRHDT, FYEKMQ (reference sequence). V was shortened by 1 base and J by 3 bases, with 5 bases between the two germline ends. CDR3 sequence: CASSLVGTDTQYF. Here the CDR3 DNA reads TGTGCCAGCAGCTTAGTTGGGACAGATACGCAGTATTTT.